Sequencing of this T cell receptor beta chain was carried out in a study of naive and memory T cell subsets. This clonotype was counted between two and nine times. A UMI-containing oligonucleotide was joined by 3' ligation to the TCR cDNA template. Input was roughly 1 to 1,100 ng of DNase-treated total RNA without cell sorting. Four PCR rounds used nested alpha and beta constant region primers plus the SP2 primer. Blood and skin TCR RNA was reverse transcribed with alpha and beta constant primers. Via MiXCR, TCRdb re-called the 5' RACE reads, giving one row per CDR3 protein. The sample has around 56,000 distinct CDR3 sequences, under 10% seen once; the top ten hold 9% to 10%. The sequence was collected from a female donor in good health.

The DNA for the CDR3 is TGCGCCAGCAGCCATTCGGAGCGGGGGGCAAACATTCAGTACTTC. Encoded protein: CASSHSERGANIQYF. This rearrangement joins TRBV5-1 to TRBJ2-4; 9 nucleotides agree with TRBD2. V lost 4 bases to trimming and J lost 6 bases; unmatched junction nucleotides: 8. The CDR3 has 15 residues. Germline loops: CDR1 SGHRS, CDR2 YFSETQ.